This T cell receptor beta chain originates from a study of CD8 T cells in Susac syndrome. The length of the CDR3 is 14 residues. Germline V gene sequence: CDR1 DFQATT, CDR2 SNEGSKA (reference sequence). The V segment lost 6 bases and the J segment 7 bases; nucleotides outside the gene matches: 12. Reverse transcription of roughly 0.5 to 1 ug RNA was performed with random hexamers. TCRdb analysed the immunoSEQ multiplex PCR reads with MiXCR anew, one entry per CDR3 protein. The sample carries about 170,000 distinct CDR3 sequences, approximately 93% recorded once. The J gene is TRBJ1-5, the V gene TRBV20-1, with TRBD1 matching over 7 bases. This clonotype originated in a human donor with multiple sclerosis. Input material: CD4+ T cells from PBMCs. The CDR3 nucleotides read TGCAGTGCGAGCCGCACAGGGGATTGGCAGCCCCAGCATTTT. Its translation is CSASRTGDWQPQHF.